This T cell receptor (beta chain) was observed in a study of shared clonotypes between healthy human individuals. Study-wide points: In a few donors, roughly 5.2% of naive CD4 clonotypes appeared in common.

Method: immunoSEQ multiplex PCR; TCRdb's copy keeps in-frame clones and lacks some. The sample records 2.3 million or so clones, roughly 93% being singletons. The germline V gene encodes CDR1 SGHVS and CDR2 FQNEAQ. Trimming cost V 3 bases and J 2 bases, with 13 bases left between them. The CDR3 contains 15 residues. This clone was found a few times. Its antigen remains unidentified. This receptor was obtained from a man aged 18 to 29 in good health. Some clones in this sample may be carry-over from other donors' samples. The rearrangement joins TRBV7-8 to TRBJ2-5; TRBD2 might be the D (5 bases). Specimen: naive CD4+ T cells from PBMCs. Subset defined: CD45RA+ positively selected. CDR3 protein: CASSLRARRQETQYF. Written as DNA, the CDR3 is TGTGCCAGCAGCTTGAGGGCCAGGCGGCAAGAGACCCAGTACTTC.